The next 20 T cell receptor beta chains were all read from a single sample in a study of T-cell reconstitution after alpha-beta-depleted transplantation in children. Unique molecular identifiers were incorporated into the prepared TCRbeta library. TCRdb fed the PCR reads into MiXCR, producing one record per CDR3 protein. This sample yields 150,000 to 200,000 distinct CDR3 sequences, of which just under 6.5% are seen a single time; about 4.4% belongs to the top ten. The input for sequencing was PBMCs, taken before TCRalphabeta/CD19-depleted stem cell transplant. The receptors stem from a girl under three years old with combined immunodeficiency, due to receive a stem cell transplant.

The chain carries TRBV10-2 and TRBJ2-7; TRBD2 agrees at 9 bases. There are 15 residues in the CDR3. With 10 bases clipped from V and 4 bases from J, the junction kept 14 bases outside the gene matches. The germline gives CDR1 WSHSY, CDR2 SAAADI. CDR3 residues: CATIGWASGMYEQYF. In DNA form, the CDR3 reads TGCGCCACCATAGGGTGGGCTAGCGGGATGTACGAGCAGTACTTC.

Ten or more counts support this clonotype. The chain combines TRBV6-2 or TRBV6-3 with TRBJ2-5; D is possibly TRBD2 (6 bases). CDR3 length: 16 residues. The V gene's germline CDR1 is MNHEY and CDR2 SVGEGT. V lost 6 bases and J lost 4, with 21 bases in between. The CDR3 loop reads CASRSGTPLIPETQYF. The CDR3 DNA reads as TGTGCCAGCAGATCCGGGACTCCCCTCATCCCAGAGACCCAGTACTTC.

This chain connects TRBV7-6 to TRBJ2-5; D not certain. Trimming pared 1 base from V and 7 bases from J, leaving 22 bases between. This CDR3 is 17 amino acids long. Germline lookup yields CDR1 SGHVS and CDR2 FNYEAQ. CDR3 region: CASSLVETRLGAGTQYF. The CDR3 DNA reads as TGTGCCAGCAGCTTAGTGGAGACACGCTTAGGCGCTGGGACCCAGTACTTC.

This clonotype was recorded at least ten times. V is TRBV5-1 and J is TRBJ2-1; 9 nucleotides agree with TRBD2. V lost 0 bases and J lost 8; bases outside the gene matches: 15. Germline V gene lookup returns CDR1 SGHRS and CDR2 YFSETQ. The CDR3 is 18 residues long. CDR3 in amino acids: CASSLVSVGLAGSDEQFF. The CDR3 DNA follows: TGCGCCAGCAGCTTGGTTAGTGTGGGGCTAGCGGGATCGGATGAGCAGTTCTTC.

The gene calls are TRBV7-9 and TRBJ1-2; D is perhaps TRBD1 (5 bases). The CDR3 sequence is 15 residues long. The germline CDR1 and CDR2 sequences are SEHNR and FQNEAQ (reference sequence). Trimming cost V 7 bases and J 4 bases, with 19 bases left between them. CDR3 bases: TGTGCCAGCACCGAGGGACCCGGCCAGATCTATGGCTACACCTTC. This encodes CASTEGPGQIYGYTF.

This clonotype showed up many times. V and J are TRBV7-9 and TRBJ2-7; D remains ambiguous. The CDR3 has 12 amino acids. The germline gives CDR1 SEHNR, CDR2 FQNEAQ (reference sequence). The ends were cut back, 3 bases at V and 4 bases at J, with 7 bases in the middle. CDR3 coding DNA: TGTGCCAGCAGCTTTGTAGGTTACGAGCAGTACTTC. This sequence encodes CASSFVGYEQYF.

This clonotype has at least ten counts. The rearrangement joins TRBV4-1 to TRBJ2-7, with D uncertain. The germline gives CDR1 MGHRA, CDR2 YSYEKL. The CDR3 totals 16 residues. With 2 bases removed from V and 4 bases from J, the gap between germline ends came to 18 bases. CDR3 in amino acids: CASSQRPAPAEYEQYF. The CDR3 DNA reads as TGCGCCAGCAGCCAAAGGCCGGCGCCAGCTGAATACGAGCAGTACTTC.

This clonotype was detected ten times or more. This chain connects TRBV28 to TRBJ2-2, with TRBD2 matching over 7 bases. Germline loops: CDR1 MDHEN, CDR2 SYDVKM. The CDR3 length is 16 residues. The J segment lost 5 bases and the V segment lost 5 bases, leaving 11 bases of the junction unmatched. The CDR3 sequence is CASSTRDYPGTGELFF. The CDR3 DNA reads TGTGCCAGCAGTACCCGGGACTACCCCGGAACCGGGGAGCTGTTTTTT.

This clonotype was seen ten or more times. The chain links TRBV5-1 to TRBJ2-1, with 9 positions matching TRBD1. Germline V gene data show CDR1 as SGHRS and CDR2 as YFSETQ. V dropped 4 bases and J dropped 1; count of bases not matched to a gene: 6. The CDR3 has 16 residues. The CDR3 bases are TGCGCCAGCAGCATAGCCGGGACAGGGTCCTACAATGAGCAGTTCTTC. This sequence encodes CASSIAGTGSYNEQFF.

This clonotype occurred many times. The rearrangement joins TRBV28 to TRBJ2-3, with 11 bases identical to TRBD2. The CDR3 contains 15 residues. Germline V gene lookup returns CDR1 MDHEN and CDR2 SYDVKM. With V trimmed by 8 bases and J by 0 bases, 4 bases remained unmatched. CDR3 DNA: TGTGCCAGCCTCGGACTAGCGGGTAGCACAGATACGCAGTATTTT. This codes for CASLGLAGSTDTQYF.

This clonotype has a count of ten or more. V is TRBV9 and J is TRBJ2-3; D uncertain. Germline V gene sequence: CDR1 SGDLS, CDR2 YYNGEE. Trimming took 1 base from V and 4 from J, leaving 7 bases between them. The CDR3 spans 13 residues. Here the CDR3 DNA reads TGTGCCAGCAGCGTAATTCCTCCAGATACGCAGTATTTT. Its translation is CASSVIPPDTQYF.

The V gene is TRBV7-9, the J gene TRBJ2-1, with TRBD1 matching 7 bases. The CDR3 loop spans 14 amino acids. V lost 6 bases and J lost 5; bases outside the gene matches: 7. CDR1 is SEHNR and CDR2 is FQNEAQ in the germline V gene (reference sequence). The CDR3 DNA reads TGTGCCAGCAGGACCTCCGGGACAGACAATGAGCAGTTCTTC. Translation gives CASRTSGTDNEQFF.

CDR3 amino acids: CASSFTDHPNEKLFF. The CDR3 DNA sequence: TGTGCCAGCAGCTTTACAGATCACCCTAATGAAAAACTGTTTTTT. This chain uses TRBV7-9 with TRBJ1-4, with no clear D. The CDR3 sequence is 15 residues long. V gave up 3 bases and J gave up 3 bases, with 11 bases separating them. Germline V lookup: CDR1 SEHNR, CDR2 FQNEAQ (reference sequence).

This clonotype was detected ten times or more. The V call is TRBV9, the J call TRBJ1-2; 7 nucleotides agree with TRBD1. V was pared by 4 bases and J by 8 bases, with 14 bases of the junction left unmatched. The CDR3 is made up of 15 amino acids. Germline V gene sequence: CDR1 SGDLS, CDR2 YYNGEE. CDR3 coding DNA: TGTGCCAGCAGCCCAACACAGGGGATACTCTTCGGCTACACCTTC. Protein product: CASSPTQGILFGYTF. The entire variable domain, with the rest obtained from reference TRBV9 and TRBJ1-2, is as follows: DSGVTQTPKHLITATGQRVTLRCSPRSGDLSVYWYQQSLDQGLQFLIQYYNGEERAKGNILERFSAQQFPDLHSELNLSSLELGDSALYFCASSPTQGILFGYTFGSGTRLTVV.

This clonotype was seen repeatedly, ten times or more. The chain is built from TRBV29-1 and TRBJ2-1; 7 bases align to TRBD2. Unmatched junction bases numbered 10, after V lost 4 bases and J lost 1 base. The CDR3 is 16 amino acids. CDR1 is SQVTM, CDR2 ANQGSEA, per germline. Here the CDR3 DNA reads TGCAGCGTTGGAGCGGCGGGGGTGTCTTCCTACAATGAGCAGTTCTTC. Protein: CSVGAAGVSSYNEQFF.

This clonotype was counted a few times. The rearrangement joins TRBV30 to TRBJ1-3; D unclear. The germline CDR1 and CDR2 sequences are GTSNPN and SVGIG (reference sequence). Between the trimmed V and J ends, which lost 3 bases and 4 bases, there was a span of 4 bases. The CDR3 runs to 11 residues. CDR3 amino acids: CAWSNGNTIYF. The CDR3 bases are TGTGCCTGGAGCAACGGAAACACCATATATTTT.

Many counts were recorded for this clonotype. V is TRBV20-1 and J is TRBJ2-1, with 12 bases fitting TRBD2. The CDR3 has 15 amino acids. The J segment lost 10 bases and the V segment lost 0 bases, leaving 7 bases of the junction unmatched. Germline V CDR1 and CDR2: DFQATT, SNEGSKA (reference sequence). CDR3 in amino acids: CSARESSGGDAEQFF. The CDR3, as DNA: TGCAGTGCTAGAGAATCTAGCGGGGGGGACGCAGAGCAGTTCTTC.

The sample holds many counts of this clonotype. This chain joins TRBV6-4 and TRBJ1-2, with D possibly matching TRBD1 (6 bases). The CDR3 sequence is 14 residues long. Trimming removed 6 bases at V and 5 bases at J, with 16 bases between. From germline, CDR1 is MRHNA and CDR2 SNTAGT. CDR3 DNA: TGTGCCAGCAGGCAACCGGGACAAATATATGGCTACACCTTC. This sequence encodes CASRQPGQIYGYTF.

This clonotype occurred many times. CDR3 region: CASSETSGGYNEQFF. The CDR3 DNA sequence: TGTGCCAGCAGTGAAACTAGCGGGGGATACAATGAGCAGTTCTTC. V usage is TRBV12-3 or TRBV12-4 and J usage is TRBJ2-1; 11 nucleotides agree with TRBD2. J lost 4 bases, V lost 5 bases, and 4 bases had no gene match. The CDR3 extends over 15 amino acids.

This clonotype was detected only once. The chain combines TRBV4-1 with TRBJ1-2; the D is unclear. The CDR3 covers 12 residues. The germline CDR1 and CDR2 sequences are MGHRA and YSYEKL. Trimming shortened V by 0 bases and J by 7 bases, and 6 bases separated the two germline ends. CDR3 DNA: TGCGCCAGCAGCCAAGATGAGGGTGGCTACACCTTC. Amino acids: CASSQDEGGYTF.